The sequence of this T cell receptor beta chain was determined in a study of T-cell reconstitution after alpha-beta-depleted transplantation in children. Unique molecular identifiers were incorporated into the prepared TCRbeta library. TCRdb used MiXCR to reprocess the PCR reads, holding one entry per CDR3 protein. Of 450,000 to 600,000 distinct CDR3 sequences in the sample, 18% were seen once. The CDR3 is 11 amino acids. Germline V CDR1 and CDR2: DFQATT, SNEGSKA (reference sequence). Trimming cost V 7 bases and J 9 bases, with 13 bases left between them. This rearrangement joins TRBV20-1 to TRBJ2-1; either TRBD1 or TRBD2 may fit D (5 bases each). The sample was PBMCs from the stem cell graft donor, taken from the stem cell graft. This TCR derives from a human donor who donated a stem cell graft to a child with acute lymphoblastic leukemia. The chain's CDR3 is CSVLSGAEQFF. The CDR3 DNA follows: TGCAGTGTCCTCTCCGGGGCTGAGCAGTTCTTC.